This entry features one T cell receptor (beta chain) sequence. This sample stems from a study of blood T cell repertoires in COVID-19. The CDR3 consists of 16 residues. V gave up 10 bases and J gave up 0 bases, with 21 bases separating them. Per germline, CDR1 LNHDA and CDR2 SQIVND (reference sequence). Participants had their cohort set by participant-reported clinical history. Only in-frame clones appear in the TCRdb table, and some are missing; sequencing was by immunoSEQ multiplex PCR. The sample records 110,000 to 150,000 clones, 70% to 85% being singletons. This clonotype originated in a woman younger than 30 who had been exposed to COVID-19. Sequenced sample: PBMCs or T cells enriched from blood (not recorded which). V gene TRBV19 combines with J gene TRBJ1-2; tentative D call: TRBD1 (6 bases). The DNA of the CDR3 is TGTGCCACAACACAGGGTGCCGAAAGTTCTAACTATGGCTACACCTTC. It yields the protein CATTQGAESSNYGYTF.